The 17 T cell receptor beta chains below come from one sample, sequenced in a study of T cell responses to AZD1222 COVID-19 vaccine. Sequencing used immunoSEQ multiplex PCR; TCRdb keeps in-frame clones, though not all of them. Of more than 150,000 clones listed, about 87% are singletons. This specimen consisted of peripheral blood, obtained 28 days after the second AZD1222 dose. All receptors come from an adult who received the AZD1222 COVID-19 vaccine.

This clone was seen a few times. The J gene is TRBJ2-1, the V gene TRBV14, with a weak D call TRBD2 (6 bases). The CDR3 runs to 15 residues. Looked up from germline, CDR1 is SGHDN and CDR2 is FVKESK. The germline V and J ends were trimmed by 4 bases and 10 bases, with 20 bases remaining between them. Here the CDR3 DNA reads TGTGCCAGCAGCCCTCCGGGACTGGCTAGTCGAGAGCAGTTCTTC. Its protein is CASSPPGLASREQFF.

The CDR3 bases are TGTGCCAGCAGCGTAGGTCAGGGCAGTCAGCCCCAGCATTTT. It translates to CASSVGQGSQPQHF. This chain links TRBV9 with TRBJ1-5; D possibly corresponds to TRBD1 (5 bases). The CDR3 is made up of 14 amino acids. Germline CDR1 reads SGDLS; CDR2 reads YYNGEE. V gave up 0 bases and J gave up 6 bases, with 10 bases separating them.

This clone showed up just a few times. This chain uses TRBV19 with TRBJ1-6; D ambiguous. The CDR3 is 17 amino acids. The V and J ends lost 4 bases and 2 bases respectively, with 15 bases between them. Germline assignment: CDR1 LNHDA and CDR2 SQIVND (reference sequence). The CDR3 region is CASSTKRHAPYNSPLHF. CDR3 nucleotide sequence: TGTGCCAGTAGTACGAAGCGGCATGCTCCCTATAATTCACCCCTCCACTTT.

This clone was recorded once. V is TRBV28 and J is TRBJ1-2; D unclear. V was clipped by 6 bases and J by 4 bases, with 18 bases between them. CDR1 and CDR2 (germline): MDHEN, SYDVKM. The length of the CDR3 is 15 residues. The CDR3 sequence is CASSRDPRSTYGYTF. CDR3 DNA sequence: TGTGCCAGCAGCCGAGACCCCCGTAGCACCTATGGCTACACCTTC.

The V call is TRBV3-1 (or the pseudogene TRBV3-2), the J call TRBJ2-5; 8 bases map to TRBD1. The CDR3 has 15 amino acids. With 6 bases clipped from V and 5 bases from J, the junction kept 11 bases outside the gene matches. Germline V gives CDR1 LGHDT, CDR2 YNNKEL (reference sequence). Here the CDR3 reads CASSLPQGVGETQYF. The CDR3 region has the DNA TGTGCCAGCAGTCTCCCACAGGGGGTGGGGGAGACCCAGTACTTC.

The chain is built from TRBV3-1 (or the pseudogene TRBV3-2) and TRBJ1-4; D might be TRBD1 (6 bases). This CDR3 region has 14 residues. Trimming removed 7 bases from V and 5 bases from J, with 14 bases in between. Per germline, CDR1 LGHDT and CDR2 YNNKEL (reference sequence). The CDR3 nucleotides are TGTGCCAGCACTCAAGGGGGGCGAAATGAAAAACTGTTTTTT. The encoded protein is CASTQGGRNEKLFF.

V gene TRBV19 combines with J gene TRBJ2-6; TRBD1 matches at 8 bases. The trim removed 7 bases at V and 2 bases at J, leaving 16 bases unmatched. Germline lookup yields CDR1 LNHDA and CDR2 SQIVND (reference sequence). This CDR3 spans 19 amino acids. CDR3 DNA: TGTGCCAGTACCCTCCGGGACAGGTCGTTACAACCTGGGGCCAACGTCCTGACTTTC. This gives the protein CASTLRDRSLQPGANVLTF.

This rearrangement joins TRBV6-2 or TRBV6-3 to TRBJ2-2, with 10 bases aligning to TRBD2. This CDR3 is built from 20 residues. Germline values: CDR1 MNHEY, CDR2 SVGEGT. V lost 2 bases, J lost 2 bases, and 14 bases stayed unmatched. For the CDR3, the DNA is TGTGCCAGCAGTTACACTAGCAGCGGACTAGCGGAAATAAACACCGGGGAGCTGTTTTTT. It specifies CASSYTSSGLAEINTGELFF.

The CDR3 protein is CASSKRAGGTDTQYF. The CDR3, as DNA: TGTGCCAGCAGCAAACGGGCGGGAGGGACAGATACGCAGTATTTT. The rearrangement joins TRBV21-1 to TRBJ2-3; the listed D gene, TRBD2, was not tested against the DNA. TRBV21-1 is tagged as a pseudogene. The CDR3 loop spans 15 amino acids.

J is TRBJ2-1 and V is TRBV19; either TRBD1 or TRBD2 may fit D (7 bases each). Germline V lookup: CDR1 LNHDA, CDR2 SQIVND (reference sequence). This CDR3 contains 16 residues. V lost 0 bases and J lost 4, with 13 bases in between. CDR3 region: CASSIEWGGQYNEQFF. The CDR3 nucleotides read TGTGCCAGTAGTATAGAGTGGGGGGGACAGTACAATGAGCAGTTCTTC.

J is TRBJ1-2 and V is TRBV28, with 10 bases matching TRBD1. CDR1 MDHEN and CDR2 SYDVKM come from the germline V gene. CDR3 length: 16 residues. The J segment lost 4 bases and the V segment lost 5 bases, leaving 10 bases of the junction unmatched. In DNA, the CDR3 is TGTGCCAGCAGTCGTTACGACAGGGGGCTTGGCTATGGCTACACCTTC. It encodes CASSRYDRGLGYGYTF.

The J gene is TRBJ2-3, the V gene TRBV21-1; the table assigns TRBD2, which was not confirmed against the DNA. TRBV21-1 has pseudogene status. The CDR3 has 18 amino acids. Written as DNA, the CDR3 is TGTGCCAGCAGCAAAAAAGGGGGGGACGCCCCTAGCACAGATACGCAGTATTTT. This encodes CASSKKGGDAPSTDTQYF.

The J gene is TRBJ2-1, the V gene TRBV7-2, with TRBD2 matching over 12 bases. Germline V CDR1 and CDR2: SGHTA, FQGNSA. The CDR3 runs 17 residues. V lost 1 base, J lost 4 bases, and 5 bases stayed unmatched. CDR3 sequence (DNA): TGTGCCAGCAGCTTAGTGGCTAGCGGGAGGGGATACAATGAGCAGTTCTTC. This gives the protein CASSLVASGRGYNEQFF.

The CDR3 nucleotides are TGTGCCAGCAGCTTATGGGGGGCCGGTGAAAAACTGTTTTTT. This encodes CASSLWGAGEKLFF. This sequence joins TRBV11-2 and TRBJ1-4; TRBD1 is a possible D gene (6 bases). Trimming took off 2 bases at V and 7 bases at J, with 11 bases between the two ends. The germline gives CDR1 SGHAT, CDR2 FQNNGV. CDR3 length equals 14 residues.

The CDR3 protein is CASRWVAGGPQDTQYF. CDR3 coding DNA: TGTGCCAGTAGATGGGTAGCGGGAGGGCCCCAAGATACGCAGTATTTT. The V gene is TRBV19, the J gene TRBJ2-3; 11 bases map to TRBD2. The V and J ends lost 6 bases and 5 bases, in that order; junction bases with no gene match: 10. Germline loops: CDR1 LNHDA, CDR2 SQIVND (reference sequence). The CDR3 is 16 residues long.

The chain recombines TRBV24-1 with TRBJ1-2; D is ambiguous. The CDR3 is made up of 12 amino acids. From germline, CDR1 is KGHDR and CDR2 SFDVKD. The V and J ends lost 12 bases and 2 bases respectively, with 12 bases between them. CDR3 bases: TGTGCCGCGGGGAGTTCCAACTATGGCTACACCTTC. This translates into CAAGSSNYGYTF.

A single count supports this clone. The rearrangement uses TRBV5-4 and TRBJ2-1, with TRBD1 identical over 9 bases. CDR1 is SGHNT and CDR2 is YYREEE in the germline V gene (reference sequence). Trimming cost V 0 bases and J 1 base; bases outside gene matches: 2. This CDR3 has 16 amino acids. The CDR3 sequence is CASSLGGTGSYNEQFF. In DNA, the CDR3 is TGTGCCAGCAGCTTGGGGGGGACAGGGTCCTACAATGAGCAGTTCTTC.